The clone carrying this T cell receptor beta chain was counted a few times. The data are from a study of T cell repertoires in cytomegalovirus infection. Between the trimmed V and J ends, which lost 8 bases and 2 bases, there was a span of 15 bases. CDR1 MNHEY and CDR2 SMNVEV come from the germline V gene (reference sequence). CDR3 length: 15 amino acids. TCRdb called the reads again in MiXCR, with one record for every CDR3 protein. Here the sample spans around 330,000 distinct CDR3 sequences, 17% being singletons. The chain couples TRBV27 to TRBJ2-2; D is unclear. This TCR was recovered from a human donor in good health (CMV status not recorded). Some clones in this sample may be carry-over from other donors' samples. Sample: PBMCs. The CDR3 bases are TGTGCCAGCGGCACATACAGATTTAACACCGGGGAGCTGTTTTTT. It translates to CASGTYRFNTGELFF.